The 31 T cell receptor beta chains below were found in one sample sequenced in a study of tumor and adjacent non-tumor tissue in lung cancer. The template was RNA from unsorted bulk tissue. A modified ARM-PCR protocol with three rounds of nested PCR amplified TCRbeta. MiXCR, run by TCRdb on the multiplex PCR reads, gives a single entry per CDR3 protein. Among approximately 76,000 distinct CDR3 sequences, about two thirds were seen once, and the ten largest hold roughly 12%. The source material was lung tumor tissue. All receptors come from a woman in her 70s with non-small cell lung cancer.

This sequence joins TRBV20-1 and TRBJ2-7; 8 bases are shared with TRBD2. This CDR3 spans 16 amino acids. In germline, CDR1 is DFQATT, CDR2 SNEGSKA (reference sequence). The V and J ends lost 0 bases and 2 bases, in that order; junction bases with no gene match: 9. CDR3 DNA sequence: TGCAGTGCTAGAGACAATAGCGGGATCGGCACCTACGAGCAGTACTTC. It encodes CSARDNSGIGTYEQYF.

On this clonotype: At one end, the junction sequence differs from germline, possibly due to a read error. This chain joins TRBV28 and TRBJ2-7, with TRBD1 matching over 7 bases. Germline assignment: CDR1 MDHEN and CDR2 SYDVKM. This CDR3 contains 14 residues. CDR3 in amino acids: CTSSLRDSPYEQYF. The CDR3 DNA is TGTACCAGCAGTCTCCGGGACAGCCCGTACGAGCAATACTTC.

The gene calls are TRBV19 and TRBJ2-7; TRBD2 matches at 8 bases. With 5 bases clipped from V and 6 bases from J, the junction kept 9 bases outside the gene matches. The CDR3 spans 14 residues. Germline CDR1 LNHDA, CDR2 SQIVND (reference sequence). This chain's CDR3 is CASSGGTRGSEQYF. The CDR3 bases are TGTGCCAGTAGTGGGGGGACTAGAGGGAGCGAGCAGTACTTC.

To note about this clonotype: Germline is not matched at one junction end, which may reflect a read error. The genes are TRBV11-3 and TRBJ2-7; TRBD2 agrees at 11 bases. This CDR3 is 15 amino acids long. Germline CDR1 SGHNT, CDR2 YENEEA. CDR3 sequence reads: CASSLYTSGSVEQYF. In DNA, the CDR3 is TGTGCCAGCAGCTTATATACTAGCGGGAGCGTCGAGCAGTATTTC.

The count of this clonotype is one. CDR3 nucleotide sequence: TGTGCCAACACCGGGCTCGTGGATACGCAGTATTTT. The encoded protein is CANTGLVDTQYF. The V call is TRBV12-3 or TRBV12-4, the J call TRBJ2-3; D is unclear. This CDR3 comprises 12 residues. V lost 10 bases and J 6 bases, leaving 14 bases between the germline ends.

Notes on this clonotype: A junction end diverges from the germline sequence, so it may reflect a read error. This chain joins TRBV4-1 and TRBJ1-1, with D unclear. This CDR3 spans 17 amino acids. CDR1 MGHRA and CDR2 YSYEKL come from the germline V gene. CDR3 nucleotide sequence: TGCTCCAGCAGCCAAGAACGGTCGTGGACGGAGAACTCTGAAGCTTTCTTT. Amino acids: CSSSQERSWTENSEAFF.

As concerns this clonotype: As the CDR3 is not closed by the conserved phenylalanine or tryptophan, this likely results from a read error. This chain joins TRBV6-1 and TRBJ1-2; no clear D gene. The CDR3 is made up of 14 amino acids. Germline V lookup: CDR1 MNHNS, CDR2 SASEGT. CDR3 sequence (DNA): TGTGCCGGCAGCAACCCAGCTTTTAACTATGGCTACACCTCC. Amino acids: CAGSNPAFNYGYTS.

For this clonotype: The CDR3 does not close with the conserved phenylalanine or tryptophan, likely indicating a read error. This rearrangement joins TRBV10-3 to TRBJ1-2; tentatively, D is TRBD1 (5 bases). Germline loops: CDR1 ENHRY, CDR2 SYGVKD. This CDR3 has 13 residues. Here the CDR3 reads CTITGAGPGGYTY. The CDR3 region has the DNA TGTACCATCACAGGTGCAGGGCCCGGTGGCTACACCTAC.

For this clonotype: A much bigger clone sits one base away, suggesting this may be a read error. CDR3 in DNA: TGTGCCACCAGTGATCCGAGACGGAACGAGCAGTACTTC. This encodes CATSDPRRNEQYF. The J gene is TRBJ2-7, the V gene TRBV24-1; D call uncertain. The V gene's germline CDR1 is KGHDR and CDR2 SFDVKD. The CDR3 totals 13 residues. Deletions cut 3 bases from V and 5 bases from J, with 10 bases between.

There are a few counts of this clonotype. V and J are TRBV29-1 and TRBJ2-3; the match to TRBD2 covers 9 bases. CDR1 and CDR2 (germline): SQVTM, ANQGSEA. Trimming at V came to 4 bases and at J to 2 bases, leaving 10 bases not matched to a gene. The CDR3 length is 16 residues. The CDR3 DNA is TGCAGCGTTGTAAGTTTAGCGGGAGAAGACACAGATACGCAGTATTTT. Amino acids: CSVVSLAGEDTDTQYF.

About this clonotype: The missing conserved phenylalanine or tryptophan at the end of this CDR3 makes a read error likely. J is TRBJ1-6 and V is TRBV4-2, with a tentative D call TRBD1 (5 bases). The V and J ends lost 6 bases and 5 bases respectively, with 14 bases between them. The CDR3 consists of 15 residues. Germline CDR1 and CDR2: LGHNA and YNFKEQ. CDR3 sequence reads: CASSLWGGDNSPLHS. The CDR3 nucleotides read TGTGCCAGCAGTCTATGGGGCGGGGATAATTCACCCCTCCACTCT.

This clonotype came up many times. The genes are TRBV5-1 and TRBJ1-1; 7 bases line up with TRBD1. The CDR3 is 16 amino acids. J lost 1 base, V lost 0 bases, and 6 bases had no gene match. Germline CDR1 and CDR2: SGHRS and YFSETQ. For the CDR3, the DNA is TGCGCCAGCAGCTTGGGCTCCGGACAGGCGAACACTGAAGCTTTCTTT. This translates into CASSLGSGQANTEAFF. Based on the CDR3 plus reference TRBV5-1 and TRBJ1-1, the full variable domain is KAGVTQTPRYLIKTRGQQVTLSCSPISGHRSVSWYQQTPGQGLQFLFEYFSETQRNKGNFPGRFSGRQFSNSRSEMNVSTLELGDSALYLCASSLGSGQANTEAFFGQGTRLTVV.

On this clonotype itself: A junction boundary mismatches the germline segment, possibly from a read error. V is TRBV6-1 and J is TRBJ2-6, with D perhaps matching TRBD1 or TRBD2 (5 bases each). The germline V gene encodes CDR1 MNHNS and CDR2 SASEGT. The CDR3 is made up of 16 amino acids. The CDR3 is CASSEDGTSGANVLAF. The DNA for the CDR3 is TGTGCCAGCAGTGAGGACGGGACCTCTGGGGCCAACGTCCTGGCTTTC.

The table lists this clonotype with many counts. The chain links TRBV5-1 to TRBJ2-7; 14 bases align to TRBD2. The CDR3 runs to 15 residues. The trim removed 5 bases at V and 2 bases at J, leaving 3 bases unmatched. Germline V gives CDR1 SGHRS, CDR2 YFSETQ. The CDR3 DNA follows: TGCGCCAGCAGTCAGGGACTAGCGGGAGCCTACGAGCAGTACTTC. Translation gives CASSQGLAGAYEQYF.

This clonotype was recorded a few times. The chain employs TRBV29-1 and TRBJ1-1; a weak D match, TRBD1 (6 bases). Trimming removed 7 bases at V and 0 bases at J, with 12 bases between. CDR1 is SQVTM, CDR2 ANQGSEA, per germline. This CDR3 is 13 amino acids long. CDR3 residues: CSGWTELNTEAFF. CDR3 sequence (DNA): TGCAGCGGATGGACAGAGTTGAACACTGAAGCTTTCTTT.

As regards this clonotype: At one boundary the junction diverges from the germline segment, which might be a read error. The V call is TRBV11-2, the J call TRBJ2-1; 7 positions match TRBD2. The CDR3 runs 15 residues. Germline-derived CDR1 and CDR2 are SGHAT and FQNNGV. In DNA, the CDR3 is TGTGCCAGTAGCTTAGGGAGGGGCCCCTACAATGAGCAGTTCTTC. This gives the protein CASSLGRGPYNEQFF.

Concerning this clonotype: A junction end diverges from the germline sequence, so it may reflect a read error. The V gene is TRBV5-6, the J gene TRBJ2-7; D call uncertain. The CDR3 has 13 amino acids. Germline loops: CDR1 SGHDT, CDR2 YYEEEE. The CDR3 sequence: CPSTTGSFYEQYF. In nucleotides, the CDR3 is TGTCCCAGTACTACGGGCTCCTTCTACGAACAGTACTTC.

This clonotype was picked up many times. This rearrangement joins TRBV7-9 to TRBJ2-5; 8 bases map to TRBD1. The length of the CDR3 is 15 residues. Germline V gives CDR1 SEHNR, CDR2 FQNEAQ (reference sequence). After removal of 5 bases from V and 0 bases from J, the junction contained 5 bases not matched to a gene. The CDR3 sequence is CASSPGDRHQETQYF. The DNA for the CDR3 is TGTGCCAGCAGCCCCGGGGACAGGCACCAAGAGACCCAGTACTTC.

This clonotype was observed at least ten times. The V call is TRBV20-1, the J call TRBJ2-3; TRBD2 agrees at 7 bases. The V gene's germline CDR1 is DFQATT and CDR2 SNEGSKA (reference sequence). The CDR3 is 16 residues long. V lost 6 bases to trimming and J lost 3 bases; unmatched junction nucleotides: 15. The CDR3 reads CSAGLTSAPSTDTQYF. The CDR3 DNA reads as TGCAGTGCCGGACTTACTAGCGCTCCATCGACAGATACGCAGTATTTT.

This clonotype was counted many times. The rearrangement links TRBV28 to TRBJ1-3; TRBD1 might be the D (5 bases). The CDR3 has 13 residues. V dropped 6 bases and J dropped 2 bases, with 8 bases sitting between them. CDR1 is MDHEN, CDR2 SYDVKM, per germline. In nucleotides, the CDR3 is TGTGCCAGCAGCAGGGCGACTGGAAACACCATATATTTT. Translating gives CASSRATGNTIYF.

On this clonotype: This CDR3 is missing its conserved last phenylalanine or tryptophan, likely due to a read error. The J gene is TRBJ2-1, the V gene TRBV11-3; 7 positions match TRBD2. Germline V gives CDR1 SGHNT, CDR2 YENEEA. The CDR3 consists of 15 residues. V dropped 0 bases and J dropped 10; count of bases not matched to a gene: 9. The CDR3 DNA reads as TGTGCCAGCAGCTTAGACATTCGGGCTAGCGGCGAGCAGTTCCTC. Translation gives CASSLDIRASGEQFL.

V gene TRBV6-1 combines with J gene TRBJ1-6; D remains ambiguous. Trimming stripped 7 bases from V and 8 bases from J, with 24 bases between. The CDR3 sequence is 17 residues long. The V gene's germline CDR1 is MNHNS and CDR2 SASEGT. This CDR3 reads CASKKQGIGLNHSPLHF. CDR3 nucleotides: TGTGCCAGCAAAAAACAAGGGATAGGACTAAATCATTCACCCCTCCACTTT.

A word on this clonotype: A read error is likely, as this CDR3 ends without the conserved phenylalanine or tryptophan. The J gene is TRBJ2-7, the V gene TRBV6-1, with 8 bases fitting TRBD2. CDR1 is MNHNS and CDR2 is SASEGT in the germline V gene. V lost 7 bases, J lost 4 bases, and 12 bases stayed unmatched. The CDR3 covers 15 residues. DNA for the CDR3: TGTGCCAGCAATGATGTATCGGCGGGGGGATACGAGCAGTACTTA. It yields the protein CASNDVSAGGYEQYL.

A remark on this clonotype: It may be a read error: a sequence one base away is much more abundant. The rearrangement uses TRBV5-1 and TRBJ2-1, with D unclear. V lost 6 bases, J lost 6 bases, and 13 bases lay in between. Looked up from germline, CDR1 is SGHRS and CDR2 is YFSETQ. The CDR3 is 13 residues long. The CDR3 nucleotides are TGCGCCAGCACCGCAGGAAGGGTCAATGAGCAGTTCTTC. Translating gives CASTAGRVNEQFF.

The gene calls are TRBV5-4 and TRBJ2-7; no clear D gene. Germline V lookup: CDR1 SGHNT, CDR2 YYREEE (reference sequence). The CDR3 runs 12 residues. Trimming removed 6 bases from V and 3 bases from J, with 10 bases in between. The CDR3 bases are TGTGCCAGCACAGGCTCTGACTACGAGCAGTACTTC. It translates to CASTGSDYEQYF.

To note about this clonotype: Lacking the conserved final phenylalanine or tryptophan, this CDR3 likely reflects a read error. The chain joins TRBV5-1 to TRBJ2-5; 8 bases fit TRBD1. This CDR3 comprises 16 residues. CDR1 SGHRS and CDR2 YFSETQ come from the germline V gene. With V trimmed by 3 bases and J by 9 bases, 16 bases remained unmatched. CDR3 in amino acids: CASSSNTGGRLAPQYV. CDR3 DNA: TGCGCCAGCAGCTCGAACACAGGGGGTCGTTTAGCGCCCCAGTACGTC.

Notes on this clonotype: The junction departs from the called germline gene at one end, perhaps through a read error. The chain employs TRBV29-1 and TRBJ2-2; TRBD2 agrees at 9 bases. Germline loops: CDR1 SQVTM, CDR2 ANQGSEA. The CDR3 length is 12 residues. The CDR3, as DNA: TGCAGCGCTAGGACTAGCGCCTGGGAGTTGTTTTTT. Translation: CSARTSAWELFF.

V gene TRBV29-1 combines with J gene TRBJ2-2; weak D call: TRBD2 (5 bases). The CDR3 has 16 residues. Trimming removed 4 bases from V and 7 bases from J, with 22 bases in between. CDR1 and CDR2 (germline): SQVTM, ANQGSEA. Written as DNA, the CDR3 is TGCAGCGTTGTAGCTAGCTTGAGTAACCTACGCGGGGAGCTGTTTTTT. Its protein is CSVVASLSNLRGELFF.

This clonotype was detected once. A read error may account for a junction end that differs from germline. This chain links TRBV28 with TRBJ2-4, with 8 bases aligning to TRBD1. CDR1 and CDR2 from the germline V gene are MDHEN and SYDVKM. The CDR3 has 15 residues. DNA for the CDR3: TGTGCCAGCAGTATACAGGGGGGCACCAAAAGCATTCAGTACTTC. Protein sequence: CASSIQGGTKSIQYF.

The chain employs TRBV20-1 and TRBJ1-1; 8 bases align to TRBD1. The CDR3 runs 11 residues. CDR1 and CDR2 from the germline V gene are DFQATT and SNEGSKA (reference sequence). V lost 5 bases, J lost 5 bases, and 1 base stayed unmatched. CDR3 in DNA: TGCAGTGCTGACAGGGGAACTGAAGCTTTCTTT. Translated: CSADRGTEAFF.

The chain links TRBV7-3 to TRBJ2-3; TRBD2 matches 8 bases. The CDR3 covers 14 residues. CDR1 and CDR2 from the germline V gene are SGHTA and FQGTGA. The ends lost 4 bases at V and 11 bases at J; junction bases unmatched: 11. CDR3 region: CASSSGTSRAQQYF. The CDR3 DNA reads as TGTGCCAGCAGCTCCGGGACTAGTAGGGCTCAGCAGTATTTT.